The subject of this entry is one TCR beta chain. The germline V and J ends were trimmed by 2 bases and 6 bases, with 10 bases remaining between them. Germline V gene lookup returns CDR1 MGHRA and CDR2 YSYEKL. The CDR3 length is 13 residues. This sample is drawn from a study of blood T cell repertoires in COVID-19. The overall study: COVID-19 samples, acute and convalescent, were from the United States, Italy and Spain. The cDNA or gDNA used as material had been derived from T cells, B-cell-depleted T cells, or PBMCs.

Per the study methods: Quantification of nucleated cells was approximated via reference gene primer amplification. The protocol was immunoSEQ multiplex PCR, while the TCRdb copy is restricted to in-frame clones and leaves out a portion. V and J calls and clone size are given by that table; D and trimming were obtained from the DNA. The sample includes about 230,000 clones, around four fifths of them seen just once. The V call is TRBV4-1, the J call TRBJ1-2, with D perhaps TRBD1 (5 bases). The sequence derives from a woman in her seventies with active or convalescent COVID-19. Sequences were obtained from peripheral blood. The DNA for the CDR3 is TGCGCCAGCAGCCAACAGGCAGGGCATGGCTACACCTTC. Encoded protein: CASSQQAGHGYTF.